This T cell receptor (beta chain) originates from a study of blood T cell repertoires in COVID-19. About the research overall: Acute and convalescent COVID-19 specimens originated in the United States, Italy and Spain.

V was clipped by 1 base and J by 6 bases, with 13 bases between them. CDR3 size: 15 residues. Germline assignment: CDR1 SGHVS and CDR2 FQNEAQ. The authors' processing: Cell counts per sample came from amplifying reference gene primers. Here immunoSEQ multiplex PCR was the method, and the copy in TCRdb shows in-frame clones only, minus some. V and J calls and clone size come straight from that table; D and trimming were deduced from the DNA. Of about 310,000 clones listed, more than 75% are singletons. Sequencing was carried out using peripheral blood. The TCR was taken from a man aged 45-65 years with active or convalescent COVID-19. The J gene is TRBJ1-5, the V gene TRBV7-8, with no clear D. The CDR3 sequence: CASSLGWAEGQPQHF. CDR3 sequence (DNA): TGTGCCAGCAGCTTAGGTTGGGCAGAGGGTCAGCCCCAGCATTTT.